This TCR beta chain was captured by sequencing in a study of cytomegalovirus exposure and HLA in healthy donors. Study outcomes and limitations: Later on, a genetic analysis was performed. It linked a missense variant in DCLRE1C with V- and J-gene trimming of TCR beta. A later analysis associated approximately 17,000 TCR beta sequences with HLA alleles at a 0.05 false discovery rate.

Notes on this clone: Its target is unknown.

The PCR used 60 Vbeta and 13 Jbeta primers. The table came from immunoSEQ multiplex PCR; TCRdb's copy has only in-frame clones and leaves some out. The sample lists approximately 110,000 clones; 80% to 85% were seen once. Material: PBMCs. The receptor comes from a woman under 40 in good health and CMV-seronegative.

This chain's CDR3 is CAWSAGTGGKGTQYF. In nucleotides, the CDR3 is TGTGCCTGGAGCGCTGGGACAGGGGGCAAAGGGACCCAGTACTTC. V is TRBV30 and J is TRBJ2-5, with 12 nucleotides matching TRBD1. The V segment lost 3 bases and the J segment 7 bases; nucleotides outside the gene matches: 9. The CDR3 spans 15 residues. Germline CDR1 GTSNPN, CDR2 SVGIG (reference sequence).